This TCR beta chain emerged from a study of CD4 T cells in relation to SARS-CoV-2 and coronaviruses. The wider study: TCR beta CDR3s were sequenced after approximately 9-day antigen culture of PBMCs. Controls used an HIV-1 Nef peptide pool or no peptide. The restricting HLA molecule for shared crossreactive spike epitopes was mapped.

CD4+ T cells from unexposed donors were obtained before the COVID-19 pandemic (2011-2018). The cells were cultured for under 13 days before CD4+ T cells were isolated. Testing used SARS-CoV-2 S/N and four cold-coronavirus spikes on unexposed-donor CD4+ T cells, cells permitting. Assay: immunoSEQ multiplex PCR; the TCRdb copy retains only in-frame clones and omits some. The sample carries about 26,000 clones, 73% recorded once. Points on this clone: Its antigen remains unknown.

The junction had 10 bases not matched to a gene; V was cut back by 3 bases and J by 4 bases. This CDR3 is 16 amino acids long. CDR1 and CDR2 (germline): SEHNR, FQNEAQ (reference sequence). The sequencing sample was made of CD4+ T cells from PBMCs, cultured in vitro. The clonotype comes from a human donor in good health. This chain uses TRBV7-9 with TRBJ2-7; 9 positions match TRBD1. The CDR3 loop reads CASSFPSGTGSYEQYF. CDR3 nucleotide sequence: TGTGCCAGCAGCTTCCCTAGTGGGACAGGGTCTTACGAGCAGTACTTC.